This entry lists 9 T cell receptor beta chains sequenced from one sample in a study of T cell clonotyping in hematopoietic cell transplantation. Using immunoSEQ multiplex PCR, the repertoire was profiled, and TCRdb retains in-frame clones only, with some absent. The repertoire has approximately 39,000 clones, 90% to 95% of them found once; the top ten carry under 2%. As to time point: recipient sample about 28 days before transplant, after cytoreduction. The specimen was peripheral blood mononuclear cells, collected before stem cell transplant. The source of these receptors is a man aged 35 to 55 with chronic myeloid leukemia. Some clones in this sample may be carry-over from other donors' samples.

The chain combines TRBV5-1 with TRBJ1-2, with D possibly being TRBD1 (6 bases). V lost 0 bases and J 0 bases, leaving 12 bases between the germline ends. CDR1 is SGHRS and CDR2 is YFSETQ in the germline V gene. There are 16 residues in the CDR3. The CDR3 sequence is CASSLGTAAANYGYTF. CDR3 DNA sequence: TGCGCCAGCAGCTTGGGGACAGCGGCAGCTAACTATGGCTACACCTTC.

The V gene is TRBV7-2, the J gene TRBJ1-5; TRBD1 might be the D (6 bases). This CDR3 region has 16 residues. Germline CDR1 reads SGHTA; CDR2 reads FQGNSA. Trimming took off 1 base at V and 9 bases at J, with 19 bases between the two ends. CDR3 region: CASSLVGQGLLGPQHF. CDR3 bases: TGTGCCAGCAGCTTAGTAGGGCAGGGGCTCCTGGGGCCCCAGCATTTT.

The chain employs TRBV5-8 and TRBJ1-5; 7 bases align to TRBD1. Germline V gene data show CDR1 as SGHTS and CDR2 as YDEGEE. The CDR3 contains 17 residues. V shed 4 bases and J 0 bases; nucleotides not matched to a gene: 10. This CDR3 is CASSPGTVTYSNQPQHF. The DNA for the CDR3 is TGTGCCAGCAGCCCCGGGACAGTAACTTATAGCAATCAGCCCCAGCATTTT.

The chain carries TRBV28 and TRBJ1-2; TRBD1 matches at 7 bases. The CDR3 has 14 residues. The trim removed 10 bases at V and 1 base at J, leaving 9 bases unmatched. Germline CDR1 MDHEN, CDR2 SYDVKM. The CDR3 nucleotides read TGTGCCACCCTAAACAGGGGTTTTAACTATGGCTACACCTTC. The encoded protein is CATLNRGFNYGYTF.

This clone was seen a single time. This rearrangement joins TRBV7-9 to TRBJ2-7, with no clear D. Trimming took 3 bases from V and 3 from J, leaving 6 bases between them. Looked up from germline, CDR1 is SEHNR and CDR2 is FQNEAQ (reference sequence). This CDR3 is 12 amino acids long. CDR3 sequence reads: CASSLKGYEQYF. CDR3 nucleotide sequence: TGTGCCAGCAGCTTGAAGGGCTACGAGCAGTACTTC.

The chain links TRBV25-1 to TRBJ1-1; D gene ambiguous. Trimming took 5 bases from V and 3 from J, leaving 7 bases between them. Germline CDR1 reads MGHDK; CDR2 reads SYGVNS. This CDR3 contains 12 residues. The CDR3 is CASSRKDTEAFF. The DNA of the CDR3 is TGTGCCAGCAGTAGGAAGGACACTGAAGCTTTCTTT.

The chain joins TRBV5-4 to TRBJ2-3, with D maybe TRBD1 (5 bases). The CDR3 runs 14 residues. Trimming left V 0 bases short and J 2 bases short, with 7 bases between. Germline CDR1 SGHNT, CDR2 YYREEE (reference sequence). The CDR3 here is CASSLGGATDTQYF. The DNA of the CDR3 is TGTGCCAGCAGCTTGGGGGGCGCCACAGATACGCAGTATTTT.

The V gene is TRBV7-7, the J gene TRBJ2-7, with TRBD1 matching 8 bases. Germline CDR1 SSHAT, CDR2 FNYEAQ (reference sequence). The V gene end was trimmed by 2 bases and the J gene end by 4 bases; junction bases not matched to a gene: 13. The CDR3 covers 17 residues. The CDR3 DNA reads TGTGCCAGCAGCTTAAATGTAGGTCAGGGGGCCCCTTACGAGCAGTACTTC. As protein: CASSLNVGQGAPYEQYF. The complete variable domain, with remaining parts taken from reference TRBV7-7 and TRBJ2-7, reads GAGVSQSPRYKVTKRGQDVTLRCDPISSHATLYWYQQALGQGPEFLTYFNYEAQPDKSGLPSDRFSAERPEGSISTLTIQRTEQRDSAMYRCASSLNVGQGAPYEQYFGPGTRLTVT.

The V call is TRBV4-2, the J call TRBJ1-5; tentatively, D is TRBD1 (5 bases). Per the germline V gene, CDR1 is LGHNA and CDR2 is YNFKEQ. The V end lost 0 bases, the J end lost 7 bases, and 19 bases lay between the germline ends. The CDR3 contains 17 residues. The chain's CDR3 is CASSQDQGRGIDQPQHF. The CDR3 DNA is TGTGCCAGCAGCCAAGATCAGGGTAGGGGTATTGACCAGCCCCAGCATTTT.